This record concerns one TCR beta chain sequence. The record originates from a study of control samples from healthy donors and cancer patients. J was trimmed by 3 bases and V by 4 bases; bases with no gene match: 19. The CDR3 is made up of 19 amino acids. Germline CDR1 SGDLS, CDR2 YYNGEE. Produced via immunoSEQ multiplex PCR; TCRdb's table is partial and in-frame only. The table includes 400,000 to 500,000 clones, 90% detected once. Sequenced material: PBMCs. This rearrangement joins TRBV9 to TRBJ1-3; 7 nucleotides agree with TRBD1. This sequence originates from a man aged 35 to 55 with head and neck cancer. In DNA form, the CDR3 reads TGTGCCAGCAGCTCCCCGGGACAGCGGGTAGAAACCGATGGAAACACCATATATTTT. This codes for CASSSPGQRVETDGNTIYF.